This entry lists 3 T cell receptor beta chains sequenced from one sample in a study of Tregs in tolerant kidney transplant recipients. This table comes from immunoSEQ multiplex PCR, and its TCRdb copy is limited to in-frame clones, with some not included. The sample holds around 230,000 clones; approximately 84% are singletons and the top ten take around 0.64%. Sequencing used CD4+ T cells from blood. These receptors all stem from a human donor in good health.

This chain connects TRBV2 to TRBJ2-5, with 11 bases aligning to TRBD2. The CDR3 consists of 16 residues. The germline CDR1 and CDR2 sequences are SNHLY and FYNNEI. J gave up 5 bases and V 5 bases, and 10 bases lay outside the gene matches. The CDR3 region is CASSRTTSGSSETQYF. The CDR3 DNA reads TGTGCCAGCAGTAGAACAACTAGCGGGAGTTCTGAGACCCAGTACTTC.

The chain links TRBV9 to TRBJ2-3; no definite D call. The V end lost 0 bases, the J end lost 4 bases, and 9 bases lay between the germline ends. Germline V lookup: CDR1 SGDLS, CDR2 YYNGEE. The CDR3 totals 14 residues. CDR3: CASSVDNFPDTQYF. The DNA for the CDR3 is TGTGCCAGCAGCGTAGATAACTTCCCAGATACGCAGTATTTT.

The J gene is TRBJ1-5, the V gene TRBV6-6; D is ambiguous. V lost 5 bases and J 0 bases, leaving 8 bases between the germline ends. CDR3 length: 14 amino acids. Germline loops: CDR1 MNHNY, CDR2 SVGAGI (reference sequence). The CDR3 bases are TGTGCCAGCAGTATGTCAGATAGCAATCAGCCCCAGCATTTT. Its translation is CASSMSDSNQPQHF.